The 25 T cell receptor beta chains given below trace back to one sample, sequenced in a study of T-cell memory formation after mild COVID-19. MiXCR, applied by TCRdb to the 5' RACE reads, yields one record per CDR3 protein. The table has fewer than 15,000 distinct CDR3 sequences, 15% to 20% seen once; the top ten hold roughly 50%. Source material: PBMCs or a T cell subset sorted from them (not recorded which). These receptors originate from a man between 18 and 35 years old who had mild COVID-19 (a few samples of this study predate the infection). Cell type and time point are not known.

At least ten counts were recorded for this clonotype. The genes are TRBV4-2 and TRBJ2-6; TRBD2 might be the D (6 bases). The V end lost 0 bases, the J end lost 2 bases, and 17 bases lay between the germline ends. Looked up from germline, CDR1 is LGHNA and CDR2 is YNFKEQ. CDR3 length: 19 amino acids. CDR3 in amino acids: CASSQDLWGEGTGANVLTF. As DNA, the CDR3 is TGTGCCAGCAGCCAAGATCTTTGGGGGGAAGGAACTGGGGCCAACGTCCTGACTTTC.

This clonotype was observed many times. This rearrangement joins TRBV6-2 or TRBV6-3 to TRBJ2-7, with D unclear. CDR1 is MNHEY and CDR2 is SVGEGT in the germline V gene. Trimming removed 5 bases at V and 4 bases at J, with 12 bases between. The CDR3 sequence is 13 residues long. In DNA form, the CDR3 reads TGTGCCAGCAGTGCAGCGAGACTTTACGAGCAGTACGTC. It codes for CASSAARLYEQYV.

By sample share, this clonotype is medium-sized. The rearrangement joins TRBV7-2 to TRBJ2-7, with 14 bases identical to TRBD2. This CDR3 comprises 16 residues. In germline, CDR1 is SGHTA, CDR2 FQGNSA. The junction had 3 bases not matched to a gene; V was cut back by 5 bases and J by 0 bases. CDR3 coding DNA: TGTGCCAGCAGCCAAGGGACTAGCGGGAGCTCCTACGAGCAGTACTTC. Protein: CASSQGTSGSSYEQYF.

This clonotype has more than one count but fewer than ten. Here the CDR3 DNA reads TGCGCCAGCAGCCAAGATGATGATAGCAATCAGCCCCAGCATTTT. It encodes CASSQDDDSNQPQHF. J is TRBJ1-5 and V is TRBV4-3; D gene uncertain. The CDR3 totals 15 residues. Germline V lookup: CDR1 LGHNA, CDR2 YSLEER. Trimming left V 0 bases short and J 0 bases short, with 6 bases between.

This clonotype has at least ten counts. The chain has TRBV6-5 and TRBJ1-1; D possibly corresponds to TRBD1 (5 bases). The germline gives CDR1 MNHEY, CDR2 SVGAGI. V was trimmed by 2 bases and J by 10 bases, leaving 14 bases between them. The CDR3 is made up of 13 amino acids. The CDR3 coding sequence is TGTGCCAGCAGTTACGACCAGGGCAGAATAGCTTTCTTT. Translated: CASSYDQGRIAFF.

This clonotype was seen ten or more times. The V call is TRBV28, the J call TRBJ1-5; D uncertain. Looked up from germline, CDR1 is MDHEN and CDR2 is SYDVKM. Trimming removed 2 bases from V and 4 bases from J, with 9 bases in between. The CDR3 runs 14 residues. The CDR3 DNA reads TGTGCCAGCAGTTTACGTCAGAGAAATCAGCCCCAGCATTTT. The encoded protein is CASSLRQRNQPQHF.

The gene calls are TRBV15 and TRBJ2-1, with 10 bases identical to TRBD2. CDR3 size: 20 residues. The germline V gene encodes CDR1 LNHNV and CDR2 YYDKDF (reference sequence). Trimming at V came to 0 bases and at J to 1 base, leaving 12 bases not matched to a gene. The CDR3 DNA reads TGTGCCACCAGCAGAGATTATTTACACCTAGCGGGGGCGTCCTACAATGAGCAGTTCTTC. This sequence encodes CATSRDYLHLAGASYNEQFF.

This clonotype was found many times. The rearrangement uses TRBV3-1 and TRBJ1-5; D is ambiguous. Trimming took 1 base from V and 5 from J, leaving 12 bases between them. CDR3 size: 15 residues. The germline V gene has CDR1 LGHDT and CDR2 YNNKEL (reference sequence). CDR3 protein: CASSQVSGVDQPQHF. CDR3 coding DNA: TGTGCCAGCAGCCAAGTTAGCGGGGTAGATCAGCCCCAGCATTTT.

This clonotype was counted only a few times. This rearrangement joins TRBV6-2 or TRBV6-3 to TRBJ2-7, with TRBD1 matching 7 bases. This CDR3 has 16 residues. Germline CDR1 MNHEY, CDR2 SVGEGT. Trimming took 2 bases from V and 2 from J; bases not matched to a gene: 9. The DNA for the CDR3 is TGTGCCAGCAGTTACCCCCGGGACAGAGATCCCTACGAGCAGTACTTC. Translation gives CASSYPRDRDPYEQYF.

This clonotype came up many times. This chain joins TRBV6-2 or TRBV6-3 and TRBJ1-2, with a weak D call TRBD1 (6 bases). Germline V gives CDR1 MNHEY, CDR2 SVGEGT. The CDR3 spans 16 residues. Trimming left V 4 bases short and J 3 bases short, with 18 bases between. In nucleotides, the CDR3 is TGTGCCAGCAGTTCGGACATACAGGGAACTCACTATGGCTACACCTTC. Protein product: CASSSDIQGTHYGYTF.

The chain has TRBV20-1 and TRBJ2-5; D is perhaps TRBD2 (6 bases). CDR1 is DFQATT and CDR2 is SNEGSKA in the germline V gene (reference sequence). This CDR3 region has 16 residues. V was clipped by 4 bases and J by 5 bases, with 23 bases between them. This chain's CDR3 is CSANPLERRDAETQYF. Here the CDR3 DNA reads TGCAGTGCTAACCCCCTTGAGCGGCGGGATGCGGAGACCCAGTACTTC.

In its sample, this clonotype was seen once. A clone one base away is much larger, so this may be a read error. The V gene is TRBV4-1, the J gene TRBJ2-1; D might be TRBD1 or TRBD2, each matching 5 bases. Per germline, CDR1 MGHRA and CDR2 YSYEKL. This CDR3 has 16 residues. CDR3 protein: CARSQEGTGLDNEQFF. The DNA for the CDR3 is TGCGCCAGAAGCCAAGAGGGGACCGGGTTAGACAATGAGCAGTTCTTC.

V is TRBV30 and J is TRBJ1-1; D ambiguous. V was pared by 1 base and J by 4 bases, with 13 bases between. Germline lookup yields CDR1 GTSNPN and CDR2 SVGIG (reference sequence). CDR3 length: 14 residues. The CDR3 reads CAWSDGIGSTEAFF. The DNA of the CDR3 is TGTGCCTGGAGTGATGGGATAGGGAGCACTGAAGCTTTCTTT.

A few counts support this clonotype. This chain joins TRBV4-2 and TRBJ2-5; 10 bases are a match to TRBD2. V dropped 3 bases and J dropped 5; count of bases not matched to a gene: 15. CDR3 length equals 18 residues. Germline V gene sequence: CDR1 LGHNA, CDR2 YNFKEQ. The CDR3 region is CASSHPGGSGGAGETQYF. For the CDR3, the DNA is TGTGCCAGCAGCCACCCGGGCGGCAGCGGGGGGGCCGGGGAGACCCAGTACTTC.

The CDR3 here is CASSLVGLLNTEAFF. The DNA for the CDR3 is TGTGCCAGCAGCTTGGTGGGGTTGCTGAACACTGAAGCTTTCTTT. The chain links TRBV5-5 to TRBJ1-1; D is undetermined. This CDR3 is built from 15 residues. V was trimmed by 0 bases and J by 0 bases, leaving 9 bases between them. Germline loops: CDR1 SGHKS, CDR2 YYEKEE (reference sequence).

This chain links TRBV15 with TRBJ1-6, with a tentative D call TRBD1 (6 bases). CDR1 and CDR2 from the germline V gene are LNHNV and YYDKDF (reference sequence). V dropped 1 base and J dropped 11 bases, with 12 bases sitting between them. CDR3 length: 14 amino acids. CDR3 DNA: TGTGCCACCAGCAGAGGCACGGGGGGGCCACCCCTCCACTTT. Protein sequence: CATSRGTGGPPLHF.

This clonotype was recorded once. A much larger clone sits a single nucleotide away, making a read error possible. This chain connects TRBV12-3 or TRBV12-4 to TRBJ2-2, with D uncertain. Trimming stripped 3 bases from V and 3 bases from J, with 8 bases between. The CDR3 runs 14 residues. For the CDR3, the DNA is TGTGCCAGCAGTTTGGGCCAATACACCGGGGAGCTGTTTTTT. It encodes CASSLGQYTGELFF.

This sequence joins TRBV29-1 and TRBJ2-4; D is possibly TRBD1 (6 bases). Germline V lookup: CDR1 SQVTM, CDR2 ANQGSEA. Deletions cut 6 bases from V and 7 bases from J, with 16 bases between. This CDR3 contains 13 residues. The CDR3 protein is CSVVEGDWNIQYF. The CDR3 region has the DNA TGCAGCGTGGTTGAGGGGGATTGGAACATTCAGTACTTC.

V gene TRBV5-1 combines with J gene TRBJ2-7, with unresolved D. The V end lost 4 bases, the J end lost 6 bases, and 11 bases lay between the germline ends. The CDR3 is 12 amino acids. The germline CDR1 and CDR2 sequences are SGHRS and YFSETQ. The CDR3 DNA sequence: TGCGCCAGCAGCATGCTCATGGGCGAGCAGTACTTC. It yields the protein CASSMLMGEQYF.

In its sample, this clonotype was seen a few times. This chain links TRBV5-1 with TRBJ2-1; 9 nucleotides align to TRBD2. The V gene end was trimmed by 2 bases and the J gene end by 5 bases; junction bases not matched to a gene: 5. CDR1 is SGHRS and CDR2 is YFSETQ in the germline V gene. This CDR3 has 15 residues. CDR3 sequence reads: CASSFGASGNNEQFF. As DNA, the CDR3 is TGCGCCAGCAGCTTCGGGGCTAGCGGGAACAATGAGCAGTTCTTC.

This clonotype was counted many times. This chain connects TRBV5-4 to TRBJ1-2, with 8 bases aligning to TRBD1. This CDR3 has 14 amino acids. Germline trimming cut 0 bases from V and 4 bases from J; bases unmatched to any gene: 2. Germline CDR1 is SGHNT and CDR2 is YYREEE (reference sequence). Here the CDR3 reads CASSLGQGSYGYTF. The CDR3 coding sequence is TGTGCCAGCAGCTTGGGACAGGGGAGCTATGGCTACACCTTC.

This clonotype was observed at least ten times. This sequence joins TRBV11-2 and TRBJ1-2, with D uncertain. Trimming left V 4 bases short and J 4 bases short, with 16 bases between. The CDR3 runs to 15 residues. Germline values: CDR1 SGHAT, CDR2 FQNNGV. Written as DNA, the CDR3 is TGTGCCAGCAGCTACGGCGCGGGTTTCGGCTATGGCTACACCTTC. Encoded protein: CASSYGAGFGYGYTF.

This clonotype came up a few times. The rearrangement uses TRBV7-9 and TRBJ2-7, with 7 bases lining up with TRBD1. V was clipped by 11 bases and J by 2 bases; unmatched bases: 12. The V gene's germline CDR1 is SEHNR and CDR2 FQNEAQ (reference sequence). The CDR3 sequence is 14 residues long. CDR3 sequence reads: CALSPRDSTYEQYF. CDR3 nucleotides: TGTGCCCTCAGCCCCCGGGACAGTACCTACGAGCAGTACTTC.

In its sample, this clonotype was seen a few times. The J gene is TRBJ2-7, the V gene TRBV6-2 or TRBV6-3; D unclear. Trimming cost V 2 bases and J 3 bases, with 20 bases left between them. The CDR3 runs to 17 residues. The germline CDR1 and CDR2 sequences are MNHEY and SVGEGT. The CDR3 sequence: CASSYDPERVGNYEQYV. The CDR3 DNA sequence: TGTGCCAGCAGTTACGACCCCGAACGTGTAGGCAACTACGAGCAGTACGTC.

This clonotype was seen at least ten times. This rearrangement joins TRBV9 to TRBJ2-2, with 10 positions matching TRBD1. Trimming removed 2 bases from V and 1 base from J; junction bases left unmatched: 2. In germline, CDR1 is SGDLS, CDR2 YYNGEE. The length of the CDR3 is 16 residues. CDR3 sequence: CASSVTGGGNTGELFF. In DNA, the CDR3 is TGTGCCAGCAGCGTGACAGGGGGCGGGAACACCGGGGAGCTGTTTTTT.